Each of the 17 T cell receptor beta chains below was sequenced from the same sample in a study of T-cell memory formation after mild COVID-19. From the 5' RACE reads, TCRdb called clonotypes with MiXCR, one entry per CDR3 protein. Here the sample spans about 310,000 distinct CDR3 sequences, approximately 20% being singletons. Sequencing used PBMCs or a T cell subset sorted from them (not recorded which). The receptors shown here come from a man younger than 35 who had mild COVID-19 (a few samples of this study predate the infection). Cell type and time point are not known.

This clonotype showed up just a few times. V gene TRBV5-1 combines with J gene TRBJ2-5; 7 bases map to TRBD2. Germline V gives CDR1 SGHRS, CDR2 YFSETQ. Trimming cost V 0 bases and J 4 bases; bases outside gene matches: 6. The CDR3 extends over 15 amino acids. Here the CDR3 reads CASSLAGSGVETQYF. The DNA for the CDR3 is TGCGCCAGCAGCTTGGCCGGAAGCGGGGTAGAGACCCAGTACTTC.

This clonotype has only a few counts. The J gene is TRBJ2-5, the V gene TRBV7-2, with 8 bases aligning to TRBD1. Unmatched junction bases numbered 8, after V lost 5 bases and J lost 0 bases. The CDR3 is made up of 16 amino acids. Germline-derived CDR1 and CDR2 are SGHTA and FQGNSA. CDR3 nucleotide sequence: TGTGCCAGCAGCGCCGGACAGGGACCATACCAAGAGACCCAGTACTTC. It translates to CASSAGQGPYQETQYF.

This clonotype was picked up a small number of times. The CDR3 here is CSAPSQGARNIQYF. The DNA for the CDR3 is TGCAGTGCCCCCTCGCAGGGGGCGAGAAACATTCAGTACTTC. The gene calls are TRBV20-1 and TRBJ2-4, with 8 bases lining up with TRBD1. Per germline, CDR1 DFQATT and CDR2 SNEGSKA (reference sequence). The length of the CDR3 is 14 residues. With 6 bases clipped from V and 6 bases from J, the junction kept 10 bases outside the gene matches.

This clonotype was seen a handful of times. The V and J genes are TRBV7-8 and TRBJ2-4; D gene uncertain. CDR3 size: 15 residues. Germline assignment: CDR1 SGHVS and CDR2 FQNEAQ. Trimming shortened V by 1 base and J by 0 bases, and 7 bases separated the two germline ends. CDR3 DNA: TGTGCCAGCAGCTTAGAGTTCATAGCCAAAAACATTCAGTACTTC. This gives the protein CASSLEFIAKNIQYF. The variable domain in full, with the rest retrieved from reference TRBV7-8 and TRBJ2-4, is GAGVSQSPRYKVAKRGQDVALRCDPISGHVSLFWYQQALGQGPEFLTYFQNEAQLDKSGLPSDRFFAERPEGSVSTLKIQRTQQEDSAVYLCASSLEFIAKNIQYFGAGTRLSVL.

The chain uses TRBV5-8 and TRBJ1-1; D call uncertain. Trimming stripped 0 bases from V and 0 bases from J, with 9 bases between. The CDR3 loop spans 15 amino acids. Germline V gives CDR1 SGHTS, CDR2 YDEGEE. The CDR3 DNA reads as TGTGCCAGCAGCTTGGAGAACCGGTTGAACACTGAAGCTTTCTTT. Its protein product is CASSLENRLNTEAFF.

This clonotype was detected only a few times. This rearrangement joins TRBV12-3 or TRBV12-4 to TRBJ1-6, with D possibly being TRBD1 (5 bases). The CDR3 is made up of 17 amino acids. V lost 5 bases to trimming and J lost 9 bases, with 23 bases between them. The CDR3 loop is CASSPRPGTGGGSPLHF. CDR3 DNA sequence: TGTGCCAGCAGTCCAAGACCCGGGACCGGCGGAGGTTCACCCCTCCACTTT.

This clonotype turned up a few times. V is TRBV11-2 and J is TRBJ1-1; D gene unclear. The V and J ends lost 2 bases and 1 base respectively, with 8 bases between them. Germline CDR1 SGHAT, CDR2 FQNNGV. This CDR3 region has 14 residues. The CDR3 sequence is CASSLSGPNTEAFF. DNA for the CDR3: TGTGCCAGCAGCTTAAGCGGGCCGAACACTGAAGCTTTCTTT.

This clonotype was seen more than once but under ten times. The rearrangement joins TRBV7-7 to TRBJ2-1; possibly TRBD1 for D (6 bases). Trimming removed 5 bases from V and 6 bases from J, with 17 bases in between. Germline V CDR1 and CDR2: SSHAT, FNYEAQ (reference sequence). CDR3 length: 15 amino acids. DNA of the CDR3: TGTGCCAGCAGCCCCCTAGGGGGAATCGGCAATGAGCAGTTCTTC. This sequence encodes CASSPLGGIGNEQFF. Full variable domain (missing parts from reference TRBV7-7 and TRBJ2-1): GAGVSQSPRYKVTKRGQDVTLRCDPISSHATLYWYQQALGQGPEFLTYFNYEAQPDKSGLPSDRFSAERPEGSISTLTIQRTEQRDSAMYRCASSPLGGIGNEQFFGPGTRLTVL.

Notes on this clonotype: One end of the junction does not line up with germline, which may come from a read error. The chain has TRBV3-1 and TRBJ2-2; no firm D call. This CDR3 comprises 15 residues. Germline V gene lookup returns CDR1 LGHDT and CDR2 YNNKEL (reference sequence). The CDR3 DNA sequence: TGTGCCAGCAGCTCGACGGACCCGAATACCGGGGAGCTGTTTTTT. The encoded protein is CASSSTDPNTGELFF.

This clonotype occurred a few times. The V call is TRBV12-3 or TRBV12-4, the J call TRBJ2-5; D gene ambiguous. This CDR3 comprises 12 residues. V gave up 3 bases and J gave up 3 bases, with 5 bases separating them. The CDR3 sequence is CASSFGKETQYF. The CDR3 bases are TGTGCCAGCAGTTTTGGGAAAGAGACCCAGTACTTC.

CDR3: CASSQIAGGFGNEQFF. The CDR3, as DNA: TGTGCCAGCAGCCAGATAGCGGGGGGGTTCGGAAATGAGCAGTTCTTC. This rearrangement joins TRBV3-1 to TRBJ2-1; 11 bases map to TRBD2. The CDR3 sequence is 16 residues long. Per the germline V gene, CDR1 is LGHDT and CDR2 is YNNKEL (reference sequence). J lost 7 bases, V lost 3 bases, and 8 bases had no gene match.

This clonotype has just a few counts. The chain couples TRBV6-2 or TRBV6-3 to TRBJ2-2, with 9 bases matching TRBD1. The CDR3 has 17 residues. Unmatched junction bases numbered 6, after V lost 4 bases and J lost 0 bases. In germline, CDR1 is MNHEY, CDR2 SVGEGT. The CDR3 sequence: CASSWDRAPSNTGELFF. DNA for the CDR3: TGTGCCAGCAGTTGGGACAGGGCCCCCTCGAACACCGGGGAGCTGTTTTTT.

This clonotype showed up just a few times. The chain recombines TRBV30 with TRBJ2-6; the D gene is possibly TRBD1 (5 bases). Germline V gives CDR1 GTSNPN, CDR2 SVGIG (reference sequence). The V gene lost 2 bases and the J gene lost 1 base, with 15 bases spanning the gap. The CDR3 is 17 amino acids. Here the CDR3 DNA reads TGTGCCTGGAGTCTTACAGGTTTAGGGTCTGGGGCCAACGTCCTGACTTTC. Residues: CAWSLTGLGSGANVLTF. The full variable domain, its missing parts supplied by reference TRBV30 and TRBJ2-6, is SQTIHQWPATLVQPVGSPLSLECTVEGTSNPNLYWYRQAAGRGLQLLFYSVGIGQISSEVPQNLSASRPQDRQFILSSKKLLLSDSGFYLCAWSLTGLGSGANVLTFGAGSRLTVL.

This clonotype has a handful of counts. The rearrangement joins TRBV5-5 to TRBJ1-5; D is ambiguous. The CDR3 runs 16 residues. Per germline, CDR1 SGHKS and CDR2 YYEKEE (reference sequence). V was trimmed by 0 bases and J by 3 bases, leaving 13 bases between them. CDR3 coding DNA: TGTGCCAGCAGCTTGGGGGTCCCGACCCCCAATCAGCCCCAGCATTTT. This codes for CASSLGVPTPNQPQHF.

The gene calls are TRBV27 and TRBJ1-2; D might be TRBD1 (6 bases). This CDR3 region has 16 residues. Germline V gives CDR1 MNHEY, CDR2 SMNVEV (reference sequence). V lost 1 base to trimming and J lost 7 bases, with 19 bases between them. The CDR3 spells CASSLWGRGTPGGYTF. DNA for the CDR3: TGTGCCAGCAGTTTATGGGGCAGGGGAACCCCCGGTGGCTACACCTTC.

This clonotype occurred many times. The V and J genes are TRBV7-8 and TRBJ2-4; D is possibly TRBD1 (5 bases). The CDR3 sequence is 11 residues long. The germline V and J ends were trimmed by 5 bases and 7 bases, with 6 bases remaining between them. The germline CDR1 and CDR2 sequences are SGHVS and FQNEAQ. Written as DNA, the CDR3 is TGTGCCAGCAGCCCAGGGAACATTCAGTACTTC. This codes for CASSPGNIQYF.

About this clonotype: One end of the junction varies from germline; a read error may be responsible. The CDR3 loop reads CASSLDGRTYSVNTIYF. As DNA, the CDR3 is TGCGCCAGCAGCTTGGACGGCAGGACTTACTCTGTAAACACCATATATTTT. The chain employs TRBV5-1 and TRBJ1-3; D is undetermined. This CDR3 spans 17 amino acids. CDR1 is SGHRS and CDR2 is YFSETQ in the germline V gene.